Following are 28 T cell receptor beta chains from one sample sequenced in a study of human T cells and chemical hapten exposure. Time point described: patch test 1, 2 weeks after DPC sensitization. Specified treatment: therapeutic diphenylcyclopropenone sensitization with weekly scalp DPC. From the RACE reads, TCRdb called clonotypes with MiXCR, one entry per CDR3 protein. Here the sample spans around 190,000 distinct CDR3 sequences, around 20% being singletons. The material sequenced was whole blood, taken in connection with sensitization to the hapten diphenylcyclopropenone (DPC). These receptors were taken from a woman aged 50 to 60 with alopecia areata. Some clones in this sample may be carry-over from other donors' samples.

V gene TRBV20-1 combines with J gene TRBJ1-5, with D possibly being TRBD1 (6 bases). The germline CDR1 and CDR2 sequences are DFQATT and SNEGSKA (reference sequence). The CDR3 runs to 13 residues. Trimming took 6 bases from V and 2 from J, leaving 11 bases between them. The CDR3, as DNA: TGCAGTGCGGCAGGGGTTGGCAATCAGCCCCAGCATTTT. Its translation: CSAAGVGNQPQHF.

This clonotype turned up a few times. The chain has TRBV19 and TRBJ1-4; D remains ambiguous. Germline V CDR1 and CDR2: LNHDA, SQIVND (reference sequence). This CDR3 has 14 residues. V lost 5 bases, J lost 4 bases, and 11 bases lay in between. The chain's CDR3 is CASSRRGFNEKLFF. In nucleotides, the CDR3 is TGTGCCAGTAGTCGGCGAGGTTTTAATGAAAAACTGTTTTTT.

The chain couples TRBV6-2 or TRBV6-3 to TRBJ2-1; D tentatively reads TRBD1 or TRBD2 (5 bases each). The V end was cut by 2 bases, the J end by 5 bases, with 19 bases between. CDR1 and CDR2 from the germline V gene are MNHEY and SVGEGT. The CDR3 runs 17 residues. The CDR3 is CASSYRVMGDAHNEQFF. CDR3 bases: TGTGCCAGCAGTTACCGGGTGATGGGGGATGCCCACAATGAGCAGTTCTTC.

The rearrangement uses TRBV20-1 and TRBJ1-5; 7 positions agree with TRBD1. The CDR3 length is 15 residues. Per the germline V gene, CDR1 is DFQATT and CDR2 is SNEGSKA (reference sequence). V lost 0 bases to trimming and J lost 2 bases; unmatched junction nucleotides: 4. As DNA, the CDR3 is TGCAGTGCTAGAGATCCAGGGGGTCGCAATCAGCCCCAGCATTTT. Protein sequence: CSARDPGGRNQPQHF.

A few counts support this clonotype. The chain employs TRBV28 and TRBJ1-1; no reliable D call. This CDR3 has 13 amino acids. The germline V and J ends were trimmed by 7 bases and 4 bases, with 13 bases remaining between them. The V gene's germline CDR1 is MDHEN and CDR2 SYDVKM. DNA of the CDR3: TGTGCCAGCACCCCCCCCGAAGGCACTGAAGCTTTCTTT. Protein: CASTPPEGTEAFF. The full variable domain, completed using reference TRBV28 and TRBJ1-1, is DVKVTQSSRYLVKRTGEKVFLECVQDMDHENMFWYRQDPGLGLRLIYFSYDVKMKEKGDIPEGYSVSREKKERFSLILESASTNQTSMYLCASTPPEGTEAFFGQGTRLTVV.

V is TRBV15 and J is TRBJ2-3; no clear D gene. Germline V lookup: CDR1 LNHNV, CDR2 YYDKDF (reference sequence). V was trimmed by 2 bases and J by 6 bases, leaving 15 bases between them. The CDR3 contains 15 residues. The CDR3 reads CATSRLSEYEDTQYF. Here the CDR3 DNA reads TGTGCCACCAGCAGATTGTCGGAATACGAGGATACGCAGTATTTT.

This chain uses TRBV11-1 with TRBJ2-1; D is ambiguous. The V and J ends lost 2 bases and 5 bases respectively, with 7 bases between them. The CDR3 has 13 amino acids. CDR1 and CDR2 from the germline V gene are SGHAT and FQDESV (reference sequence). This CDR3 is CASSLSFNNEQFF. Here the CDR3 DNA reads TGTGCCAGCAGCTTAAGTTTTAACAATGAGCAGTTCTTC.

The chain is built from TRBV20-1 and TRBJ2-1; 9 nucleotides match TRBD2. V was pared by 4 bases and J by 3 bases, with 7 bases of the junction left unmatched. The germline V gene has CDR1 DFQATT and CDR2 SNEGSKA (reference sequence). CDR3 size: 15 residues. The chain's CDR3 is CSAKPGTSFYNEQFF. CDR3 sequence (DNA): TGCAGTGCTAAACCCGGGACTAGCTTCTACAATGAGCAGTTCTTC.

The chain recombines TRBV7-2 with TRBJ1-5; D is unclear. This CDR3 comprises 13 residues. Germline CDR1 and CDR2: SGHTA and FQGNSA. V was cut by 0 bases and J by 4 bases, with 4 bases left in between. The CDR3 here is CASSLAVNQPQHF. The CDR3 region has the DNA TGTGCCAGCAGCTTAGCCGTTAATCAGCCCCAGCATTTT.

This chain connects TRBV7-6 to TRBJ1-1, with a possible D match to TRBD1 (5 bases). Germline-derived CDR1 and CDR2 are SGHVS and FNYEAQ. Trimming cost V 5 bases and J 4 bases, with 14 bases left between them. The CDR3 loop spans 14 amino acids. CDR3 nucleotide sequence: TGTGCCAGCAGCCTGCCGGGGGGTGGCACTGAAGCTTTCTTT. It codes for CASSLPGGGTEAFF.

This clonotype was counted a few times. The chain employs TRBV6-6 and TRBJ2-5; 10 bases line up with TRBD1. The CDR3 is 16 residues long. Germline assignment: CDR1 MNHNY and CDR2 SVGAGI (reference sequence). V trimming: 4 bases; J trimming: 2 bases; junction bases outside the gene matches: 7. CDR3 amino acids: CASSSGQGIQQETQYF. The CDR3 nucleotides read TGTGCCAGCAGTTCGGGACAGGGGATCCAGCAAGAGACCCAGTACTTC.

In this sample, this clonotype turned up a few times. The rearrangement joins TRBV5-1 to TRBJ2-4; D is ambiguous. The CDR3 spans 16 residues. Germline V gene data show CDR1 as SGHRS and CDR2 as YFSETQ. V was trimmed by 0 bases and J by 0 bases, leaving 10 bases between them. CDR3 DNA sequence: TGCGCCAGCAGCTTGGACCCACCTCTAGCCAAAAACATTCAGTACTTC. It encodes CASSLDPPLAKNIQYF.

The chain combines TRBV6-7 with TRBJ2-3; perhaps TRBD1 as D (6 bases). Being an ORF, TRBV6-7 has a function that is uncertain. V lost 4 bases to trimming and J lost 0 bases, with 20 bases between them. CDR3 length equals 18 residues. In DNA, the CDR3 is TGTGCCAGCAGTTTGCCCACAGGACAGCGACCTAGCACAGATACGCAGTATTTT. Translated, it gives CASSLPTGQRPSTDTQYF.

The sample holds a few counts of this clonotype. This chain joins TRBV6-5 and TRBJ2-6; unclear D gene. V was trimmed by 6 bases and J by 0 bases, leaving 6 bases between them. Germline V gene sequence: CDR1 MNHEY, CDR2 SVGAGI. The CDR3 runs to 14 residues. CDR3: CASRRSSGANVLTF. CDR3 coding DNA: TGTGCCAGCAGAAGAAGCTCTGGGGCCAACGTCCTGACTTTC.

The chain joins TRBV5-1 to TRBJ1-1; no definite D call. The V and J ends lost 0 bases and 7 bases respectively, with 13 bases between them. Germline values: CDR1 SGHRS, CDR2 YFSETQ. CDR3 length: 14 residues. The CDR3 nucleotides read TGCGCCAGCAGCTTGGCCGGGCCTGATCGTGAAGCTTTCTTT. Residues: CASSLAGPDREAFF.

The chain employs TRBV12-3 or TRBV12-4 and TRBJ2-2; 9 bases map to TRBD1. The trim removed 5 bases at V and 5 bases at J, leaving 6 bases unmatched. This CDR3 has 15 amino acids. The CDR3 nucleotides read TGTGCCAGCAGTGCCAGACAGGGGGGGACCGGGGAGCTGTTTTTT. This encodes CASSARQGGTGELFF.

This clonotype was detected only a few times. The chain combines TRBV7-2 with TRBJ1-5; D is ambiguous. Germline V gives CDR1 SGHTA, CDR2 FQGNSA. V was shortened by 4 bases and J by 2 bases, with 12 bases between the two germline ends. The length of the CDR3 is 15 residues. The DNA of the CDR3 is TGTGCCAGCAGCTCCCGGCAGACGGGCAATCAGCCCCAGCATTTT. It yields the protein CASSSRQTGNQPQHF.

The chain carries TRBV7-9 and TRBJ2-2, with 9 bases matching TRBD1. The germline V gene encodes CDR1 SEHNR and CDR2 FQNEAQ (reference sequence). V gave up 7 bases and J gave up 6 bases; unmatched junction bases: 12. CDR3 length: 16 residues. CDR3 bases: TGTGCCAGCATCCCTGACCGGGACAGGGTAGCCGGGGAGCTGTTTTTT. Translated: CASIPDRDRVAGELFF.

The chain employs TRBV11-2 and TRBJ2-3, with D perhaps TRBD2 (5 bases). With 5 bases removed from V and 1 base from J, the gap between germline ends came to 13 bases. Germline lookup yields CDR1 SGHAT and CDR2 FQNNGV. This CDR3 is built from 15 residues. CDR3 in DNA: TGTGCCAGCAGCACGAAGCGGACGGGCACAGATACGCAGTATTTT. Its translation is CASSTKRTGTDTQYF.

This clonotype was picked up a small number of times. This chain uses TRBV7-2 with TRBJ1-2; perhaps TRBD1 as D (5 bases). This CDR3 region has 12 residues. The germline gives CDR1 SGHTA, CDR2 FQGNSA. The ends were cut back, 3 bases at V and 8 bases at J, with 10 bases in the middle. CDR3 DNA sequence: TGTGCCAGCAGCTTCCGGACAAGCGGCTACACCTTC. It encodes CASSFRTSGYTF. The full variable domain, in which reference TRBV7-2 and TRBJ1-2 provide the parts outside the CDR3, is GAGVSQSPSNKVTEKGKDVELRCDPISGHTALYWYRQSLGQGLEFLIYFQGNSAPDKSGLPSDRFSAERTGGSVSTLTIQRTQQEDSAVYLCASSFRTSGYTFGSGTRLTVV.

This clonotype came up a few times. The chain uses TRBV5-1 and TRBJ2-7; the D gene is possibly TRBD1 (7 bases). Deletions cut 3 bases from V and 6 bases from J, with 19 bases between. The germline gives CDR1 SGHRS, CDR2 YFSETQ. The CDR3 runs 15 residues. CDR3 DNA sequence: TGCGCCAGCAGCTCTGCAGGGGGGCAGGGTGCCGAGCAGTACTTC. It encodes CASSSAGGQGAEQYF.

The rearrangement joins TRBV6-6 to TRBJ2-6; 8 positions match TRBD1. The CDR3 runs 17 residues. The germline CDR1 and CDR2 sequences are MNHNY and SVGAGI (reference sequence). The J segment lost 4 bases and the V segment lost 0 bases, leaving 5 bases of the junction unmatched. The CDR3 reads CASSYSQGAPGANVLTF. CDR3 coding DNA: TGTGCCAGCAGTTACTCGCAGGGGGCGCCCGGGGCCAACGTCCTGACTTTC.

V and J are TRBV10-3 and TRBJ1-1; D remains ambiguous. Trimming left V 6 bases short and J 0 bases short, with 11 bases between. Germline CDR1 and CDR2: ENHRY and SYGVKD. The length of the CDR3 is 14 residues. CDR3 in amino acids: CAIRASAMNTEAFF. In DNA form, the CDR3 reads TGTGCCATCAGAGCAAGCGCGATGAACACTGAAGCTTTCTTT.

The chain combines TRBV6-2 or TRBV6-3 with TRBJ2-5; 7 bases line up with TRBD2. Trimming took 10 bases from V and 4 from J; bases not matched to a gene: 12. This CDR3 spans 14 amino acids. Germline-derived CDR1 and CDR2 are MNHEY and SVGEGT. Here the CDR3 reads CAIKSTSDGETQYF. The CDR3 region has the DNA TGTGCCATCAAATCCACTAGCGACGGAGAGACCCAGTACTTC.

The genes are TRBV10-3 and TRBJ2-7; D unresolved. Germline V CDR1 and CDR2: ENHRY, SYGVKD. V lost 4 bases and J 2 bases, leaving 15 bases between the germline ends. The CDR3 covers 15 residues. DNA for the CDR3: TGTGCCATCAGTGGTTCAGGCACCTACACCTACGAGCAGTACTTC. This encodes CAISGSGTYTYEQYF.

This clonotype showed up just a few times. The J gene is TRBJ1-4, the V gene TRBV7-6; D not certain. The germline CDR1 and CDR2 sequences are SGHVS and FNYEAQ. V was cut by 5 bases and J by 0 bases, with 7 bases left in between. The CDR3 is 14 residues long. CDR3 DNA: TGTGCCAGCAGCGCGGTTGCAACTAATGAAAAACTGTTTTTT. It encodes CASSAVATNEKLFF.

This clonotype has a count of ten or more. The gene calls are TRBV9 and TRBJ2-3, with 15 bases lining up with TRBD2. Germline-derived CDR1 and CDR2 are SGDLS and YYNGEE. The CDR3 spans 19 residues. The trim removed 3 bases at V and 2 bases at J, leaving 10 bases unmatched. The CDR3 loop is CASSAPPWTSGGATDTQYF. The CDR3 DNA is TGTGCCAGCAGCGCCCCACCTTGGACTAGCGGGGGGGCCACAGATACGCAGTATTTT.

The sample holds a few counts of this clonotype. The V call is TRBV6-5, the J call TRBJ1-1; maybe TRBD1 (6 bases). Per the germline V gene, CDR1 is MNHEY and CDR2 is SVGAGI. With 3 bases removed from V and 8 bases from J, the gap between germline ends came to 28 bases. The length of the CDR3 is 18 residues. The CDR3 nucleotides are TGTGCCAGCAGTTATAGGGAGTGGCAGGGGCAACGCAGTGGGGAAGCTTTCTTT. This codes for CASSYREWQGQRSGEAFF.